The T cell receptor beta chain under discussion was sequenced for a study of metastatic and nonmetastatic thyroid tumors. CDR1 is MRHNA, CDR2 SNTAGT, per germline. The CDR3 is 13 residues long. V gave up 8 bases and J gave up 7 bases, with 12 bases separating them. Thyroid surgery was performed in patients who had received no treatment beforehand. TCRdb re-analyzed the PCR reads through MiXCR. The table lists 30,000 to 35,000 clones, around a third of them singletons. The source material was tumor tissue. The origin of this receptor is a female donor with papillary thyroid cancer or a benign thyroid nodule (not recorded which). Some clones in this sample may be carry-over from other donors' samples. This chain joins TRBV6-4 and TRBJ1-6; no clear D. The CDR3: CASLTERNSPLHF. The CDR3 DNA sequence: TGTGCCAGCCTAACGGAGCGAAATTCACCCCTCCACTTT.